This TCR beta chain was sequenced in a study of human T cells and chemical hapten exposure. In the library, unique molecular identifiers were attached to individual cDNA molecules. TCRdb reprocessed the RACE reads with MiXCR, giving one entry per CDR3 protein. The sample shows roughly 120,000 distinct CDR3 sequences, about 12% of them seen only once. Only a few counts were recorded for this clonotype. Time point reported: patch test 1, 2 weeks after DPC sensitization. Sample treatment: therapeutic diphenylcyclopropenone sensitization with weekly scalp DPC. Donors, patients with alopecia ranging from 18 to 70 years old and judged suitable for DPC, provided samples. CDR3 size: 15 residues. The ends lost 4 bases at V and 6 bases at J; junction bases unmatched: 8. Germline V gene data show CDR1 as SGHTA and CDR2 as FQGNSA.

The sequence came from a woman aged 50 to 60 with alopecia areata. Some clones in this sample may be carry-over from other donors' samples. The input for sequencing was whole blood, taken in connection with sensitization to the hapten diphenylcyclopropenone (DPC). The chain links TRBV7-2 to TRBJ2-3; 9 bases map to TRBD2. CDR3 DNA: TGTGCCAGCAGCTCGGGACTAGCAGTCTTCGATACGCAGTATTTT. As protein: CASSSGLAVFDTQYF.